This T cell receptor beta chain was sequenced for a study of graft-versus-host responses after intestinal transplantation (dated by TCRdb to about 2021). At the level of the whole study: Recipients received multivisceral, liver-intestinal, or isolated intestinal transplants. Every recipient was given anti-thymocyte globulin induction, then maintenance tacrolimus and steroids for about 3 years. Of the roughly 23 intestinal transplant recipients enrolled in the cohort, one of whom was a retransplant, 3 patients without pretransplant specimens were excluded. Alloreactive clones were identified by sequencing pre-transplant mixed lymphocyte reaction products and comparing them with unstimulated pre-transplant donor and recipient T cells. Rather than being sequenced by the commercial service, samples from a few later patients were sequenced in-house on an Illumina MiSeq and processed with MiXCR. After intestinal transplantation, graft-versus-host and host-versus-graft alloreactive T cell clones in the graft, circulation and bone marrow were tracked using bulk TCR-beta CDR3 sequencing. Donor T cell macrochimerism was defined as a peak of at least 4% donor T cells among recipient peripheral blood mononuclear cells. Summary of the overall study and its limitations: Peak levels of circulating GvH clones were associated with declines in HvG clones early after transplant. GvH clones were found in recipient bone marrow, and some of the GvH clones appeared earlier in ileal mucosa or blood, which is consistent with an intestinal mucosal origin. In the allografts of patients with donor T cell macrochimerism, GvH to HvG T cell clonal ratios were high. The conclusions were limited by the relatively low number and heterogeneity of the intestinal transplant patients.

Explained via the paper, the time point label denotes: cells obtained before transplantation from donor or recipient. CD3+CD4+ and CD3+CD8+ populations were FACS-sorted from unstimulated pre-transplant donor and recipient cells taken from spleen or lymph nodes. Receptors were amplified or captured by the immunoSEQ multiplex PCR assay. For most patients, genomic DNA was isolated with the Qiagen DNeasy Blood and Tissue Kit and sent frozen to Adaptive Biotechnologies for TCR sequencing. For most patients, genomic DNA was subjected to high-throughput TCR-beta CDR3 sequencing by Adaptive Biotechnologies. Per the source publication's procedure: Adaptive's ImmunoSEQ software was the source of the TCR sequencing data for about 20 patients, while three other patients were processed with MiXCR and VDJtools. To correct CD4 versus CD8 sorting errors, any sequence found in both subsets at a frequency ratio below 5:1 was removed. CDR3 nucleotide sequences shared between donor and recipient were removed because the origin of such sequences could not be assigned. To count as alloreactive, a clone needed at least 2-fold expansion over unstimulated cells and a minimum CFSE-low frequency of 0.002% (template counts) or 0.001% (read counts). A clone was considered mappable if detected in the sequenced pre-transplant spleen, lymph node, or MLR CFSE-low populations of the donor or recipient. Cumulative frequency of alloreactive clones was calculated as a percentage of all sequences weighted by copy number. The source is immuneACCESS, and TCRdb retained only in-frame sequences with V and J called. Part of the clones is not carried over; for the studies checked, unresolved V genes explain less than half of this, and the remainder is unexplained. V and J calls plus clone size are reproduced from that table; the DNA served to infer D and trimming. A total of 95,000 to 110,000 clones appear in this sample, about 88% of them only once. Of the sample, roughly 1% falls within the top ten clones.

CDR1 and CDR2 (SGHNT, YENEEA) derive from the germline V gene. The CDR3 numbers 16 residues from cysteine through phenylalanine. Of all the DNA, just the CDR3 is kept, 48 bases in frame from base 1. V and J are truncated by 5 bases and 0 bases respectively, leaving an intervening sequence of 17 bases. About this clone itself: Its antigen is unknown. There are no base qualities to consult, and no much larger clone falls within one base.

The clonotype was recovered from a human donor who received an intestinal transplant. The rearranged chain carries TRBV11-3 and TRBJ2-7; the D gene is perhaps TRBD2, on 5 matching bases. The sample consisted of unstimulated CD4+ T cells sorted from spleen or lymph node cells, taken before intestinal transplant. The CDR3 protein sequence reads: CASSPDQRPSSYEQYF. The sequence in DNA is TGTGCCAGCAGCCCCGACCAGCGGCCCAGCTCCTACGAGCAGTACTTC.